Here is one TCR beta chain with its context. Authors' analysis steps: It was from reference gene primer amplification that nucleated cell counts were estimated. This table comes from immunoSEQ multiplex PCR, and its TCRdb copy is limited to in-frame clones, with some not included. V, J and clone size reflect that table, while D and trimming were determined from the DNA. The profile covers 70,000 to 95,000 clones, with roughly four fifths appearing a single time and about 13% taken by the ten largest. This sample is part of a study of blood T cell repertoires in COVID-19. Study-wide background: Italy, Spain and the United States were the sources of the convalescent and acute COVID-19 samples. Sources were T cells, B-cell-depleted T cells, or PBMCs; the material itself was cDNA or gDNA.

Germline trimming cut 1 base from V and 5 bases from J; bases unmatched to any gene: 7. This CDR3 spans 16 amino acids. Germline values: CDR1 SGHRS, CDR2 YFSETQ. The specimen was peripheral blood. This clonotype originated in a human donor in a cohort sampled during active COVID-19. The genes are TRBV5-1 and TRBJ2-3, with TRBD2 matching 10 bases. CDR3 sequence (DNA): TGCGCCAGCAGCTTGTCGGGGACTAGCGTCGGAGATACGCAGTATTTT. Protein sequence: CASSLSGTSVGDTQYF.